The 9 T cell receptor beta chains in this list originate from one sample, sequenced in a study of cytomegalovirus exposure and HLA in healthy donors. A multiplex PCR was run with 60 Vbeta primers and 13 Jbeta primers. Using immunoSEQ multiplex PCR, the repertoire was profiled, and TCRdb retains in-frame clones only, with some absent. Among about 19,000 clones listed, around 80% were seen once. Sequencing was performed on PBMCs. The receptors stem from a human donor in good health.

V and J are TRBV4-2 and TRBJ1-5; D is unresolved. This CDR3 is 14 amino acids long. Germline CDR1 reads LGHNA; CDR2 reads YNFKEQ. V was pared by 4 bases and J by 3 bases, with 10 bases between. This CDR3 reads CASSLMGLNQPQHF. Here the CDR3 DNA reads TGTGCCAGCAGCCTAATGGGCCTCAATCAGCCCCAGCATTTT.

V gene TRBV23-1 combines with J gene TRBJ1-1; 7 nucleotides match TRBD1. TRBV23-1 is designated an ORF whose function remains uncertain. The CDR3 consists of 17 residues. Germline trimming cut 0 bases from V and 6 bases from J; bases unmatched to any gene: 13. DNA for the CDR3: TGCGCCAGCAGTCAATCGCGGGGGGACAGCACATTTCCTGAAGCTTTCTTT. It specifies CASSQSRGDSTFPEAFF.

This chain links TRBV5-6 with TRBJ1-2; the D gene is possibly TRBD1 (6 bases). CDR1 and CDR2 from the germline V gene are SGHDT and YYEEEE. V gave up 3 bases and J gave up 3 bases, with 9 bases separating them. The CDR3 is made up of 13 amino acids. The CDR3 DNA reads TGTGCCAGCAGCTACAGGGAAGACTATGGCTACACCTTC. As protein: CASSYREDYGYTF.

This chain connects TRBV6-5 to TRBJ1-1; D is undetermined. CDR1 and CDR2 from the germline V gene are MNHEY and SVGAGI. The germline V and J ends were trimmed by 5 bases and 9 bases, with 13 bases remaining between them. This CDR3 contains 12 residues. The CDR3 region has the DNA TGTGCCAGCAGTCCCTCTAAAGAGAAAGCTTTCTTT. Its protein product is CASSPSKEKAFF.

This clone was picked up one time. CDR3 sequence: CASSLWGVHGTGELFF. In DNA, the CDR3 is TGTGCCAGCTCGCTTTGGGGGGTGCACGGCACCGGGGAGCTGTTTTTT. The V and J genes are TRBV27 and TRBJ2-2, with D possibly being TRBD2 (6 bases). The CDR3 covers 16 residues. V lost 8 bases, J lost 4 bases, and 20 bases lay in between. The germline gives CDR1 MNHEY, CDR2 SMNVEV (reference sequence).

The chain is built from TRBV4-1 and TRBJ2-2; TRBD1 agrees at 9 bases. CDR1 and CDR2 (germline): MGHRA, YSYEKL. The CDR3 spans 16 residues. J was trimmed by 3 bases and V by 3 bases; bases with no gene match: 5. The CDR3 is CASSQHRGQDTGELFF. The CDR3 DNA sequence: TGCGCCAGCAGCCAGCACAGGGGGCAGGACACCGGGGAGCTGTTTTTT.

The CDR3 DNA reads TGTGCCTGGAAGGCAGGGGCTTTCTTT. This encodes CAWKAGAFF. V usage is TRBV30 and J usage is TRBJ1-1, with D tentatively TRBD1 (5 bases). The germline V gene has CDR1 GTSNPN and CDR2 SVGIG (reference sequence). Trimming took off 4 bases at V and 11 bases at J, with 8 bases between the two ends. This CDR3 contains 9 residues.

V and J are TRBV7-3 and TRBJ2-1, with TRBD1 matching over 9 bases. CDR3 length: 15 amino acids. Trimming took 5 bases from V and 3 from J; bases not matched to a gene: 5. Germline loops: CDR1 SGHTA, CDR2 FQGTGA. CDR3 protein: CASSADRGGYNEQFF. CDR3 sequence (DNA): TGTGCCAGCAGCGCCGACAGGGGGGGCTACAATGAGCAGTTCTTC.

The chain recombines TRBV6-1 with TRBJ1-2; TRBD1 is a possible D gene (6 bases). Germline lookup yields CDR1 MNHNS and CDR2 SASEGT. V shed 6 bases and J shed 4 bases, with 12 bases lying between them. The CDR3 has 13 residues. CDR3 sequence reads: CASRGANVYGYTF. In DNA, the CDR3 is TGTGCCAGCAGGGGGGCAAATGTCTATGGCTACACCTTC.